This T cell receptor (beta chain) was identified during a study of cytomegalovirus exposure and HLA in healthy donors. General observations from the study: Reports state that TCR beta sequences accurately predicted most subjects' HLA-A and HLA-B alleles.

V was clipped by 2 bases and J by 2 bases, with 10 bases between them. The CDR3 has 14 amino acids. The germline V gene has CDR1 MNHEY and CDR2 SMNVEV (reference sequence). The PCR contained 60 Vbeta and 13 Jbeta primers. Method: immunoSEQ multiplex PCR; TCRdb's copy keeps in-frame clones and lacks some. The sample totals some 70,000 clones. On this clone itself: Its antigen is unidentified.

The sequence came from a man aged 35 to 55 in good health and CMV-seronegative. The rearrangement uses TRBV27 and TRBJ2-7; weak D call: TRBD2 (5 bases). The sequencing sample was made of PBMCs. The DNA for the CDR3 is TGTGCCAGCAGTTTAAGCGGCGGACCCTACGAGCAGTACTTC. This encodes CASSLSGGPYEQYF.